Each of the 31 T cell receptor beta chains below was sequenced from the same sample in a study of T cells in narcolepsy (dated by TCRdb to the late 2010s). Libraries were prepared through the immunoSEQ multiplex PCR assay. This immuneACCESS table, as held by TCRdb, lists in-frame sequences with V and J called but not all clones. Of the missing ones, under half trace to an unresolved V gene in checked studies; the others have no known cause. In all, the sample holds some 17,000 clones, and 85% to 90% of those were seen once. The leading ten clones occupy roughly 0.75% of the sample. Input material: memory (CD45RA-) CD4+ T cells from blood. This specimen's cell subset or site label, interpreted: memory T cells sorted ex vivo from peripheral blood. The receptors derive from a human donor in good health.

The V call is TRBV6-5, the J call TRBJ2-7, with a tentative D call TRBD2 (6 bases). V was clipped by 4 bases and J by 6 bases, with 16 bases between them. The CDR3 has 14 residues. Germline V gene lookup returns CDR1 MNHEY and CDR2 SVGAGI. DNA for the CDR3: TGTGCCAGCAGTTCTTCAGGGAGGTCAGGCGAGCAGTACTTC. Translated, it gives CASSSSGRSGEQYF.

V is TRBV5-3 and J is TRBJ2-5, with 7 bases lining up with TRBD2. TRBV5-3 counts as an open reading frame of uncertain function. This CDR3 spans 18 amino acids. With V trimmed by 4 bases and J by 5 bases, 20 bases remained unmatched. DNA of the CDR3: TGTGCCAGAAGCAGTGCTGAAACTAGCGATGCGTCTGGGGAGACCCAGTACTTC. It translates to CARSSAETSDASGETQYF.

The chain carries TRBV6-6 and TRBJ2-2; no definite D call. The CDR3 runs to 15 residues. Trimming removed 5 bases at V and 2 bases at J, with 12 bases between. CDR1 is MNHNY, CDR2 SVGAGI, per germline (reference sequence). The CDR3 is CASSPLGRNTGELFF. For the CDR3, the DNA is TGTGCCAGCAGTCCCTTGGGCCGAAACACCGGGGAGCTGTTTTTT.

This clone was seen just once. This rearrangement joins TRBV2 to TRBJ2-2, with 10 positions matching TRBD2. The length of the CDR3 is 16 residues. Per the germline V gene, CDR1 is SNHLY and CDR2 is FYNNEI. The ends lost 2 bases at V and 7 bases at J; junction bases unmatched: 7. DNA for the CDR3: TGTGCCAGCAGTGAAAGGCTAGCGGGAGCCGGCGGGGAGCTGTTTTTT. This encodes CASSERLAGAGGELFF.

The chain is built from TRBV14 and TRBJ1-1; D is unresolved. The germline CDR1 and CDR2 sequences are SGHDN and FVKESK. The CDR3 totals 13 residues. Trimming cost V 0 bases and J 7 bases, with 9 bases left between them. CDR3 DNA sequence: TGTGCCAGCAGCCAAGATCGAGCAAGTGAAGCTTTCTTT. Translated: CASSQDRASEAFF.

The rearrangement joins TRBV7-6 to TRBJ1-1; D uncertain. This CDR3 spans 12 amino acids. The germline gives CDR1 SGHVS, CDR2 FNYEAQ. The ends were cut back, 1 base at V and 7 bases at J, with 7 bases in the middle. CDR3 region: CASSLGRDEAFF. Written as DNA, the CDR3 is TGTGCCAGCAGCTTAGGCCGCGATGAAGCTTTCTTT.

V and J are TRBV13 and TRBJ1-2, with D tentatively TRBD1 (6 bases). This CDR3 contains 13 residues. V was pared by 4 bases and J by 3 bases, with 9 bases between. Germline V gene sequence: CDR1 PRHDT, CDR2 FYEKMQ (reference sequence). DNA of the CDR3: TGTGCCAGCAGCTCGGACAGAGACTATGGCTACACCTTC. It is translated as CASSSDRDYGYTF.

This chain joins TRBV19 and TRBJ1-2; D uncertain. V was cut by 4 bases and J by 0 bases, with 12 bases left in between. This CDR3 comprises 15 residues. In germline, CDR1 is LNHDA, CDR2 SQIVND (reference sequence). The CDR3 DNA reads as TGTGCCAGTAGTACGGACGGACTAGCTAACTATGGCTACACCTTC. It is translated as CASSTDGLANYGYTF.

The CDR3 loop reads CASSPPGIYIYEQYF. The CDR3 bases are TGTGCCAGTAGCCCTCCGGGAATATACATCTACGAGCAGTACTTC. V and J are TRBV19 and TRBJ2-7, with a weak D call TRBD2 (5 bases). The CDR3 consists of 15 residues. V was clipped by 6 bases and J by 3 bases, with 18 bases between them. CDR1 and CDR2 (germline): LNHDA, SQIVND (reference sequence).

J is TRBJ2-1 and V is TRBV25-1, with TRBD1 as a possible D gene (6 bases). Between the trimmed V and J ends, which lost 1 base and 1 base, there was a span of 11 bases. Germline V CDR1 and CDR2: MGHDK, SYGVNS. The CDR3 runs to 16 residues. This CDR3 reads CASSESGAGSYNEQFF. The DNA of the CDR3 is TGTGCCAGCAGTGAATCAGGGGCTGGTTCCTACAATGAGCAGTTCTTC.

This chain uses TRBV7-9 with TRBJ2-4; TRBD1 or TRBD2 may be the D gene (7 bases each). The CDR3 has 11 amino acids. V dropped 5 bases and J dropped 12 bases, with 11 bases sitting between them. The germline gives CDR1 SEHNR, CDR2 FQNEAQ (reference sequence). The chain's CDR3 is CASSERDSQYF. The CDR3, as DNA: TGTGCCAGCAGCGAGCGGGACAGTCAGTACTTC.

This chain's CDR3 is CASSIGTGRTDTQYF. In DNA form, the CDR3 reads TGTGCCAGTAGTATAGGGACAGGGCGCACAGATACGCAGTATTTT. The chain has TRBV19 and TRBJ2-3; 8 nucleotides align to TRBD1. CDR3 length: 15 amino acids. The trim removed 1 base at V and 1 base at J, leaving 1 base unmatched. Germline V lookup: CDR1 LNHDA, CDR2 SQIVND (reference sequence).

The chain joins TRBV11-2 to TRBJ1-1; D unclear. With 1 base removed from V and 1 base from J, the gap between germline ends came to 4 bases. Germline values: CDR1 SGHAT, CDR2 FQNNGV. The CDR3 sequence is 13 residues long. The DNA for the CDR3 is TGTGCCAGCAGCTTAGGGAGGAACACTGAAGCTTTCTTT. Its protein product is CASSLGRNTEAFF.

Of note for this clone: The junction differs from germline at one of its ends, possibly a read error. The genes are TRBV5-5 and TRBJ2-5; D gene uncertain. The CDR3 spans 14 residues. Germline values: CDR1 SGHKS, CDR2 YYEKEE (reference sequence). This chain's CDR3 is CTSSRSTSWINQYF. CDR3 DNA sequence: TGTACCAGCAGCCGATCGACATCGTGGATAAACCAGTACTTC.

The CDR3 loop is CASSPLPGLGTPGELFF. The CDR3 DNA sequence: TGTGCCAGCAGTCCTCTCCCAGGACTCGGGACTCCCGGGGAGCTGTTTTTT. V gene TRBV7-9 combines with J gene TRBJ2-2; possible D gene TRBD2, 6 bases. This CDR3 spans 17 amino acids. Germline values: CDR1 SEHNR, CDR2 FQNEAQ (reference sequence). V was cut by 6 bases and J by 6 bases, with 23 bases left in between.

This chain links TRBV10-3 with TRBJ1-2; D call uncertain. CDR3 length: 14 amino acids. The V end lost 0 bases, the J end lost 4 bases, and 9 bases lay between the germline ends. Germline V lookup: CDR1 ENHRY, CDR2 SYGVKD. The CDR3 protein is CAISESNSFYGYTF. The CDR3 nucleotides read TGTGCCATCAGTGAGTCTAACAGTTTCTATGGCTACACCTTC.

The chain uses TRBV19 and TRBJ2-5; tentatively, D is TRBD2 (6 bases). Germline CDR1 LNHDA, CDR2 SQIVND (reference sequence). Trimming stripped 2 bases from V and 7 bases from J, with 8 bases between. The CDR3 has 12 amino acids. The CDR3 protein is CASSIKGGTQYF. The CDR3 coding sequence is TGTGCCAGTAGTATAAAGGGAGGGACCCAGTACTTC.

This clone was seen a handful of times. The J gene is TRBJ1-2, the V gene TRBV11-2; TRBD1 agrees at 10 bases. Trimming took 6 bases from V and 9 from J; bases not matched to a gene: 16. The CDR3 length is 16 residues. Germline V gene sequence: CDR1 SGHAT, CDR2 FQNNGV. The CDR3 DNA reads as TGTGCCAGCAGTATCATGCTAACTCCGGGACAGGGGAGCTACACCTTC. The encoded protein is CASSIMLTPGQGSYTF.

In this sample, this clone turned up once. Other DNA sequences in the same sample also yield this CDR3. The genes are TRBV29-1 and TRBJ2-3; the D gene is possibly TRBD1 (5 bases). Germline values: CDR1 SQVTM, CDR2 ANQGSEA. The V gene lost 4 bases and the J gene lost 6 bases, with 14 bases spanning the gap. There are 13 residues in the CDR3. The CDR3: CSVVRLGADTQYF. In nucleotides, the CDR3 is TGCAGCGTTGTTAGGCTAGGGGCCGATACGCAGTATTTT.

The gene calls are TRBV21-1 and TRBJ2-5. TRBV21-1 has pseudogene status. CDR3 length: 18 residues. In DNA, the CDR3 is TGTGCCAGCAGCACATCAAACCGGGACCCTTTTCAACAAGAGACCCAGTACTTC. Protein product: CASSTSNRDPFQQETQYF.

This clone was found a few times. This chain links TRBV19 with TRBJ2-7; no firm D call. V was cut by 7 bases and J by 3 bases, with 13 bases left in between. The CDR3 runs 13 residues. CDR1 and CDR2 (germline): LNHDA, SQIVND (reference sequence). The CDR3 nucleotides are TGTGCCAGTAAAAAGAATGCGGACTACGAGCAGTACTTC. This gives the protein CASKKNADYEQYF. Based on the CDR3 plus reference TRBV19 and TRBJ2-7, the full variable domain is DGGITQSPKYLFRKEGQNVTLSCEQNLNHDAMYWYRQDPGQGLRLIYYSQIVNDFQKGDIAEGYSVSREKKESFPLTVTSAQKNPTAFYLCASKKNADYEQYFGPGTRLTVT.

This clone was seen a handful of times. The chain joins TRBV10-3 to TRBJ2-7; 8 nucleotides align to TRBD2. From germline, CDR1 is ENHRY and CDR2 SYGVKD. The CDR3 covers 11 residues. Germline trimming cut 11 bases from V and 3 bases from J; bases unmatched to any gene: 3. CDR3: CAATSGYEQYF. CDR3 in DNA: TGTGCCGCCACTAGCGGCTACGAGCAGTACTTC.

J is TRBJ2-2 and V is TRBV5-4; a weak D match, TRBD1 (7 bases). Per the germline V gene, CDR1 is SGHNT and CDR2 is YYREEE (reference sequence). Trimming cost V 4 bases and J 4 bases, with 20 bases left between them. This CDR3 has 17 residues. The CDR3 is CASSPPTAGGFTGELFF. The CDR3 region has the DNA TGTGCCAGCAGCCCGCCAACGGCAGGGGGGTTCACCGGGGAGCTGTTTTTT.

This chain connects TRBV18 to TRBJ2-5; a weak D match, TRBD2 (5 bases). Germline lookup yields CDR1 KGHSH and CDR2 LQKENI. This CDR3 spans 15 amino acids. Trimming cost V 6 bases and J 2 bases, with 16 bases left between them. CDR3 protein: CASSEAVGGQETQYF. The CDR3 bases are TGTGCCAGCTCGGAGGCGGTAGGTGGGCAAGAGACCCAGTACTTC.

This clone appeared a few times. The V call is TRBV2, the J call TRBJ1-6; unclear D gene. Between the trimmed V and J ends, which lost 8 bases and 13 bases, there was a span of 9 bases. Looked up from germline, CDR1 is SNHLY and CDR2 is FYNNEI. This CDR3 has 10 amino acids. The CDR3 loop is CASPGGPLHF. The CDR3 DNA reads TGTGCCAGCCCGGGAGGGCCCCTCCACTTT. The full variable domain, its missing parts supplied by reference TRBV2 and TRBJ1-6, is EPEVTQTPSHQVTQMGQEVILRCVPISNHLYFYWYRQILGQKVEFLVSFYNNEISEKSEIFDDQFSVERPDGSNFTLKIRSTKLEDSAMYFCASPGGPLHFGNGTRLTVT.

V gene TRBV5-1 combines with J gene TRBJ2-3; 8 bases map to TRBD1. CDR3 length: 14 residues. The V segment lost 4 bases and the J segment 4 bases; nucleotides outside the gene matches: 5. Germline assignment: CDR1 SGHRS and CDR2 YFSETQ. In nucleotides, the CDR3 is TGCGCCAGCAGCAACAGGGGGTTCGCAGATACGCAGTATTTT. It translates to CASSNRGFADTQYF.

This rearrangement joins TRBV5-4 to TRBJ2-1; D may be TRBD2 (6 bases). Trimming stripped 0 bases from V and 6 bases from J, with 16 bases between. The CDR3 is 16 residues long. The germline gives CDR1 SGHNT, CDR2 YYREEE (reference sequence). CDR3 in DNA: TGTGCCAGCAGCTTGGCCTCCTCGGGACTCCTCAATGAGCAGTTCTTC. Amino acid sequence: CASSLASSGLLNEQFF.

As concerns this clone: Sequence at one end of the junction differs from germline and may be a read error. The chain carries TRBV6-5 and TRBJ2-7; D possibly corresponds to TRBD1 (5 bases). The germline V gene encodes CDR1 MNHEY and CDR2 SVGAGI. The CDR3 covers 11 residues. The DNA of the CDR3 is TGTGCCAGCAGTGGGGCAAACGAGCAGTACTTT. Its protein is CASSGANEQYF.

This clone has more than one count but fewer than ten. The V gene is TRBV7-9, the J gene TRBJ2-5, with D tentatively TRBD1 or TRBD2 (6 bases each). The CDR3 is made up of 17 amino acids. Germline CDR1 and CDR2: SEHNR and FQNEAQ (reference sequence). The germline V and J ends were trimmed by 6 bases and 5 bases, with 25 bases remaining between them. CDR3 in amino acids: CASRRSGGGYQRETQYF. The DNA for the CDR3 is TGTGCCAGCAGAAGGTCCGGGGGCGGGTATCAGAGGGAGACCCAGTACTTC. Together with reference TRBV7-9 and TRBJ2-5, the CDR3 gives the full variable domain: DTGVSQNPRHKITKRGQNVTFRCDPISEHNRLYWYRQTLGQGPEFLTYFQNEAQLEKSRLLSDRFSAERPKGSFSTLEIQRTEQGDSAMYLCASRRSGGGYQRETQYFGPGTRLLVL.

This chain links TRBV4-2 with TRBJ1-5; D is possibly TRBD1 (6 bases). The germline gives CDR1 LGHNA, CDR2 YNFKEQ. This CDR3 is 15 amino acids long. The V end was cut by 0 bases, the J end by 4 bases, with 10 bases between. The CDR3 nucleotides are TGTGCCAGCAGCCAAGATAGGGGGGCGAATCAGCCCCAGCATTTT. It specifies CASSQDRGANQPQHF.

This chain connects TRBV6-1 to TRBJ1-3; TRBD1 aligns across 9 bases. J lost 7 bases, V lost 7 bases, and 5 bases had no gene match. Germline V gives CDR1 MNHNS, CDR2 SASEGT. CDR3 length: 13 amino acids. CDR3 nucleotides: TGTGCCAGCATGAGGGACAGGGTGAACACCATATATTTT. As protein: CASMRDRVNTIYF.